This TCR beta chain originates from a study of post-analysis software for immune sequencing data. Study-wide results and limits: F measure showed strong co-clustering of same-batch samples. Relative to controls, patients had about 5 TRBV segments at higher frequency, with TRBV5-6, TRBV5-1 and TRBV20-1 among these. Patients with multiple sclerosis recorded significantly lower normalized Chao1 diversity than controls, the study found.

The length of the CDR3 is 13 residues. The trim removed 7 bases at V and 8 bases at J, leaving 10 bases unmatched. The germline CDR1 and CDR2 sequences are SQVTM and ANQGSEA. This clonotype was recorded a few times. Antigen unknown. Prepared TCR beta cDNA libraries contained unique molecular identifiers. In TCRdb, the PCR reads were re-called with MiXCR into one record per CDR3 protein. Found here are a few hundred thousand distinct CDR3 sequences, around a third of them singletons; the top ten hold about 5.6%. The sequenced sample was blood. This TCR came from a girl aged 2-17 years with multiple sclerosis. The chain combines TRBV29-1 with TRBJ2-2; 7 bases are a match to TRBD1. The chain's CDR3 is CSASTGYRGELFF. CDR3 sequence (DNA): TGCAGCGCCTCGACAGGGTACAGAGGGGAGCTGTTTTTT.